This record covers a single T cell receptor beta chain. The sample belongs to a study of T cell changes during pregnancy in multiple sclerosis. From germline, CDR1 is MDHEN and CDR2 SYDVKM. The CDR3 loop spans 13 amino acids. V gave up 6 bases and J gave up 2 bases, with 11 bases separating them. TCRdb's table, derived via immunoSEQ multiplex PCR, lists solely in-frame clones and lacks some. The data contain over 35,000 clones, 75% to 95% of them singletons. The chain employs TRBV28 and TRBJ2-7; a weak D match, TRBD2 (6 bases). The sequences come from CD8+ T cells from peripheral blood mononuclear cells, collected before pregnancy. The sequence was collected from a female donor with multiple sclerosis, enrolled in a pregnancy study. CDR3 sequence: CASRRGNPYEQYF. In DNA, the CDR3 is TGTGCCAGCAGACGCGGGAATCCCTACGAGCAGTACTTC. The whole variable domain, filled in from reference TRBV28 and TRBJ2-7, reads DVKVTQSSRYLVKRTGEKVFLECVQDMDHENMFWYRQDPGLGLRLIYFSYDVKMKEKGDIPEGYSVSREKKERFSLILESASTNQTSMYLCASRRGNPYEQYFGPGTRLTVT.